A single T cell receptor beta chain is shown here with its context. The record originates from a study of blood T cell repertoires in COVID-19. Study in general: Some COVID-19 samples were acute and others convalescent; all came from the United States, Italy and Spain.

The authors' processing: Amplified reference gene primers provided the basis for estimating nucleated cell counts. Produced via immunoSEQ multiplex PCR; TCRdb's table is partial and in-frame only. D and trimming come from the DNA, and the V and J calls and clone size come from that table. Here the sample spans 100,000 to 150,000 clones, roughly 72% being singletons. Trimming stripped 6 bases from V and 0 bases from J, with 11 bases between. CDR3 length: 14 amino acids. From germline, CDR1 is PRHDT and CDR2 FYEKMQ (reference sequence). This chain uses TRBV13 with TRBJ1-1; D is perhaps TRBD1 (6 bases). Material: peripheral blood. The sequence derives from a man older than 75 with COVID-19, enrolled during active disease. CDR3 residues: CASRGGAMNTEAFF. The CDR3 DNA sequence: TGTGCCAGCAGAGGGGGGGCTATGAACACTGAAGCTTTCTTT.